This TCR beta chain emerged from a study of T-cell memory formation after mild COVID-19. Study-level background: TCR clusters were mostly confined to one donor each. Overall study results and limits: The study found contracting CD4+ clones mainly in CM and EM and contracting CD8+ clones in EMRA. Among clones peaking at day 37 in the second wave, SARS-CoV-2 specificity remained unconfirmed.

This CDR3 region has 15 residues. CDR1 and CDR2 from the germline V gene are SGHDN and FVKESK. Trimming took 1 base from V and 1 from J, leaving 10 bases between them. This clonotype appeared many times. Its target is not known. MiXCR was run by TCRdb on the 5' RACE reads, yielding one entry per CDR3 protein. The repertoire holds hundreds of thousands of distinct CDR3 sequences, with just over 20% as singletons. The chain employs TRBV14 and TRBJ1-1; tentatively, D is TRBD1 (5 bases). Sequenced material: PBMCs or a T cell subset sorted from them (not recorded which). The TCR originated in an adult woman who had mild COVID-19 (a few samples of this study predate the infection). Cell type and time point are not known. CDR3 in amino acids: CASSQVQGRNTEAFF. Written as DNA, the CDR3 is TGTGCCAGCAGCCAAGTTCAGGGTAGGAACACTGAAGCTTTCTTT.